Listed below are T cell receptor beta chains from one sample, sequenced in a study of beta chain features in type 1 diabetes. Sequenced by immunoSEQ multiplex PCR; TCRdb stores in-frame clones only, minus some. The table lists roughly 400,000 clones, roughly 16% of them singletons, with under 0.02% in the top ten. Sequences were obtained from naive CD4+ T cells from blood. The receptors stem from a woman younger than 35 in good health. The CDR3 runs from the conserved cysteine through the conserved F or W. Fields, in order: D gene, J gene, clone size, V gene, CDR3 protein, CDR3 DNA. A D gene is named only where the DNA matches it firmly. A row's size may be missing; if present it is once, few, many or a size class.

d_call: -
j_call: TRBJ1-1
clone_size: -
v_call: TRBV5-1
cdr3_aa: CASTQWAANTEAFF
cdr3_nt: TGCGCCAGCACCCAATGGGCCGCGAACACTGAAGCTTTCTTT

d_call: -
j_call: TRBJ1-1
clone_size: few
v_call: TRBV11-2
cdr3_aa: CASSLDGGRTEAFF
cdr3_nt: TGTGCCAGCAGCCTTGACGGGGGGCGCACTGAAGCTTTCTTT

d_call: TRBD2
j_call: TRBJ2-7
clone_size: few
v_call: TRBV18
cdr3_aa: CASSPAGDYEQYF
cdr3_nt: TGTGCCAGCTCACCAGCGGGAGACTACGAGCAGTACTTC

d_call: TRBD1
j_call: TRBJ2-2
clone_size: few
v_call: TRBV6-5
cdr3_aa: CASRGQPNTGELFF
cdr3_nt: TGTGCCAGCAGGGGACAGCCGAACACCGGGGAGCTGTTTTTT

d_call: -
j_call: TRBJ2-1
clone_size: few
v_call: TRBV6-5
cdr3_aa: CASSRTEEQFF
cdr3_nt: TGTGCCAGCAGCCGGACAGAAGAGCAGTTCTTC

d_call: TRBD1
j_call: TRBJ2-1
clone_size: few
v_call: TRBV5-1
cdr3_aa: CASSLVPGTGNNEQFF
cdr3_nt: TGCGCCAGCAGCTTGGTCCCCGGGACAGGGAACAATGAGCAGTTCTTC

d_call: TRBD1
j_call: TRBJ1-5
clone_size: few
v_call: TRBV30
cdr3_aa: CAWSGTGDQPQHF
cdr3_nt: TGTGCCTGGTCCGGGACAGGGGATCAGCCCCAGCATTTT

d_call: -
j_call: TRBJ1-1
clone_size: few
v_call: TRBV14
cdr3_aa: CASSVQENTEAFF
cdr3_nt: TGTGCCAGCAGTGTACAAGAGAACACTGAAGCTTTCTTT

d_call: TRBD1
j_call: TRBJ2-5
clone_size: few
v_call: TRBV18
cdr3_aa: CASSPGQGVGETQYF
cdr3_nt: TGTGCCAGCTCACCGGGACAGGGGGTAGGAGAGACCCAGTACTTC

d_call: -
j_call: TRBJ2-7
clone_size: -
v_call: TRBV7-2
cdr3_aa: CASSFQGRSSYEQYF
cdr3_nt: TGTGCCAGCAGCTTCCAGGGTCGATCCTCCTACGAGCAGTACTTC

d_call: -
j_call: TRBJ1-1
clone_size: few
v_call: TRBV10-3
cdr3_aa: CAISPTQATEAFF
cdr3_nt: TGTGCCATCAGTCCCACTCAGGCCACTGAAGCTTTCTTT

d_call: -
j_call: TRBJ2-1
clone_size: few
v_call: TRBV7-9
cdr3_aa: CASSLEVRENEQFF
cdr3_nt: TGTGCCAGCAGCTTAGAGGTTCGGGAGAATGAGCAGTTCTTC

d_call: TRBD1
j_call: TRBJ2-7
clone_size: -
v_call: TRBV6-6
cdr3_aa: CASSYSTGAYF
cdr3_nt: TGTGCCAGCAGTTACAGCACAGGGGCGTACTTC

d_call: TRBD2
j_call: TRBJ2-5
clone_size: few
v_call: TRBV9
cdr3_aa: CASSAGLAGATQETQYF
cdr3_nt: TGTGCCAGCAGCGCCGGACTAGCGGGAGCAACCCAAGAGACCCAGTACTTC

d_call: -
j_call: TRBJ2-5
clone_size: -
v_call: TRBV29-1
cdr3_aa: CSVETGAGNQETQYF
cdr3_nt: TGCAGCGTTGAAACAGGGGCGGGGAACCAAGAGACCCAGTACTTC

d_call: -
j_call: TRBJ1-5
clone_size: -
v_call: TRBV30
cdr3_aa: CAWSDQKRREPQHF
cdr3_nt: TGTGCCTGGAGCGACCAGAAGAGGAGGGAGCCCCAGCATTTT

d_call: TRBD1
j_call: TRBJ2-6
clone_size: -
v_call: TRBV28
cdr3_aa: CASSSGTDISGANVLTF
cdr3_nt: TGTGCCAGCAGCTCCGGGACAGACATCTCTGGGGCCAACGTCCTGACTTTC

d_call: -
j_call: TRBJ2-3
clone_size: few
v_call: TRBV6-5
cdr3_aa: CASRGAGLTDTQYF
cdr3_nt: TGTGCCAGCAGGGGGGCAGGGTTAACAGATACGCAGTATTTT

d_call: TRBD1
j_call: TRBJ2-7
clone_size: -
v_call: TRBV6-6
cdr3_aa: CASSNRGHEQYF
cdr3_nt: TGTGCCAGCAGTAACAGGGGCCACGAGCAGTACTTC

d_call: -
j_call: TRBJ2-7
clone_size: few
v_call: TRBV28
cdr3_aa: CASSLTSYEQYF
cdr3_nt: TGTGCCAGCAGTTTAACTAGTTACGAGCAGTACTTC

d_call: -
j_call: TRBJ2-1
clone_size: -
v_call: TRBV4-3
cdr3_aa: CASSQDRGGSSYNEQFF
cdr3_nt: TGCGCCAGCAGCCAAGATCGTGGAGGGAGCTCCTACAATGAGCAGTTCTTC

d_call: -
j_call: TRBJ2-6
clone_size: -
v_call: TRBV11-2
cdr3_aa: CASSWRIGEGAGANVLTF
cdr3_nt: TGTGCCAGCAGCTGGAGGATTGGAGAGGGTGCTGGGGCCAACGTCCTGACTTTC

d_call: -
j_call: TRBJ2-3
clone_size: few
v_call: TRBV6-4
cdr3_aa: CASSDGTTDTQYF
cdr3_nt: TGTGCCAGCAGTGACGGGACAACAGATACGCAGTATTTT

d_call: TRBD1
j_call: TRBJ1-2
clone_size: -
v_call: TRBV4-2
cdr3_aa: CASSKSNLQGDYGYTF
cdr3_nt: TGTGCCAGCAGCAAAAGTAATCTACAGGGGGACTATGGCTACACCTTC

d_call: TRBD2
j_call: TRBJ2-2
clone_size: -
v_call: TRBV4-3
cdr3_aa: CASSQEFGGSGRAHTGELFF
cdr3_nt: TGCGCCAGCAGCCAAGAGTTCGGGGGAAGCGGGAGGGCCCACACCGGGGAGCTGTTTTTT

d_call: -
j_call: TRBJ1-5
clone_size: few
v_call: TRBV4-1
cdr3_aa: CASSQATGLHQPQHF
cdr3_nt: TGCGCCAGCAGCCAAGCCACAGGGTTGCATCAGCCCCAGCATTTT

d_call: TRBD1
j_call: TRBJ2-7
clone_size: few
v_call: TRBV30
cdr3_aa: CAWRSSYRDRDWGEQYF
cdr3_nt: TGTGCCTGGAGATCCTCTTACCGGGACAGGGATTGGGGCGAGCAGTACTTC

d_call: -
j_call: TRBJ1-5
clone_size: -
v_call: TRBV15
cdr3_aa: CATSRDAGSNQPQHF
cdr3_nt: TGTGCCACCAGCAGAGATGCGGGGAGCAATCAGCCCCAGCATTTT

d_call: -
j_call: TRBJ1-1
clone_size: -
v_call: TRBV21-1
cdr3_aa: CASRGDSQNTEAFF
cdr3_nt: TGTGCCAGCAGGGGGGACAGCCAGAACACTGAAGCTTTCTTT

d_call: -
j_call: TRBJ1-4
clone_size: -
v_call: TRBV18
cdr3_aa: CASSPPGVGNEKLFF
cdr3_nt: TGTGCCAGCTCACCGCCAGGGGTTGGTAATGAAAAACTGTTTTTT

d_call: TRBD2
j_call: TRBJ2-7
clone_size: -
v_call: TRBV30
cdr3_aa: CAWSVLSPGGVEYF
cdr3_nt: TGTGCCTGGAGTGTACTTAGCCCGGGAGGGGTGGAGTACTTC

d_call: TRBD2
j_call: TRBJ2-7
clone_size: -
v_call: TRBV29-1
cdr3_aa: CLGRERSYEQYF
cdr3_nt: TGCCTAGGGCGGGAGAGGTCCTACGAGCAGTACTTC

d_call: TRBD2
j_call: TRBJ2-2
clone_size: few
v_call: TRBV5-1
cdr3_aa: CASSSRTSGSSDTGELFF
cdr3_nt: TGCGCCAGCAGCTCGAGGACTAGCGGGAGTTCAGACACCGGGGAGCTGTTTTTT

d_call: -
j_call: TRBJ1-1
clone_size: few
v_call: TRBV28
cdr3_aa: CASSLFHEGAFF
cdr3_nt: TGTGCCAGCAGTTTATTTCATGAGGGAGCTTTCTTT

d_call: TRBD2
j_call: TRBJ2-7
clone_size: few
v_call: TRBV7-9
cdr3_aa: CASSLAASGSYEQYF
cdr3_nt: TGTGCCAGCAGCTTAGCGGCTAGCGGGAGCTACGAGCAGTACTTC

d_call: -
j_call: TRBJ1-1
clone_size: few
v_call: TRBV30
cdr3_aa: CASRDNLNTEAFF
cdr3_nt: TGTGCCTCCAGGGACAATCTGAACACTGAAGCTTTCTTT

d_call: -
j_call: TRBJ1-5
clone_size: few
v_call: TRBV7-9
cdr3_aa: CASSPQGNQPQHF
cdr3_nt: TGTGCCAGCAGCCCCCAGGGCAATCAGCCCCAGCATTTT

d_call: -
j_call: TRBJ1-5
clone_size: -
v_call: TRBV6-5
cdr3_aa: CASSYTGNQPQHF
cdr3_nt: TGTGCCAGCAGTTATACTGGCAATCAGCCCCAGCATTTT

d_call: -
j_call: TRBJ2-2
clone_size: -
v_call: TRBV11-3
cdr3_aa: CASSLGSQSAGELFF
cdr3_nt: TGTGCCAGCAGCTTAGGTTCTCAATCGGCCGGGGAGCTGTTTTTT

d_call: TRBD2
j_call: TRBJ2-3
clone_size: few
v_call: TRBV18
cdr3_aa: CASSPLLGTSGSASTDTQYF
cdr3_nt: TGTGCCAGCTCACCACTCCTAGGGACTAGCGGGTCCGCTAGCACAGATACGCAGTATTTT

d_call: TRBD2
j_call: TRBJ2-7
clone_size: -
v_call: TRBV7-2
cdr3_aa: CASSSPGTSLREQYF
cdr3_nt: TGTGCCAGCAGCTCGCCCGGGACTAGTCTTCGCGAGCAGTACTTC

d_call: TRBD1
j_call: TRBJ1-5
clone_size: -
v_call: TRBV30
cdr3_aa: CAWSPDRGKVQPQHF
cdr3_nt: TGTGCCTGGAGCCCTGACAGGGGGAAAGTTCAGCCCCAGCATTTT

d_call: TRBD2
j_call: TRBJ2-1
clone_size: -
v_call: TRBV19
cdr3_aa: CASSGLAGGWYEQFF
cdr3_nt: TGTGCCAGTAGCGGACTAGCGGGAGGTTGGTATGAGCAGTTCTTC

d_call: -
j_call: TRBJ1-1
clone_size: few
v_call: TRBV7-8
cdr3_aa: CASSLAEDTEAFF
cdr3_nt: TGTGCCAGCAGCTTGGCGGAAGACACTGAAGCTTTCTTT

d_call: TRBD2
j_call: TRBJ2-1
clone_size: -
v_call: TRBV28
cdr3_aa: CASSPGTSGSNEQFF
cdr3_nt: TGTGCCAGCAGTCCAGGGACTAGCGGGAGTAATGAGCAGTTCTTC

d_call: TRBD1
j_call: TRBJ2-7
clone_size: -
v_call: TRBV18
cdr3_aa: CASRPTGDPYEQYF
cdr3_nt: TGTGCCAGCCGACCGACAGGGGACCCTTACGAGCAGTACTTC